This TCR beta chain was found in a study of CD8 T cells in Susac syndrome. Random hexamers were used to reverse transcribe the RNA input (roughly 0.5 to 1 ug). TCRdb processed the immunoSEQ multiplex PCR reads anew with MiXCR; each CDR3 protein has one entry. In the table there are about 160,000 distinct CDR3 sequences, about 91% of which are singletons. The J segment lost 5 bases and the V segment lost 4 bases, leaving 2 bases of the junction unmatched. Germline CDR1 is SNHLY and CDR2 is FYNNEI. There are 15 residues in the CDR3. From blood CD8+ and CD4+ T cells, TCR beta sequences were generated. Specimen: CD4+ T cells from PBMCs. This receptor was taken from a human donor in good health. The J gene is TRBJ2-1, the V gene TRBV2, with 13 bases identical to TRBD2. The CDR3 region is CASSGGTSGNNEQFF. The CDR3 DNA reads TGTGCCAGCAGTGGAGGGACTAGCGGGAACAATGAGCAGTTCTTC. The full variable domain, completed using reference TRBV2 and TRBJ2-1, is EPEVTQTPSHQVTQMGQEVILRCVPISNHLYFYWYRQILGQKVEFLVSFYNNEISEKSEIFDDQFSVERPDGSNFTLKIRSTKLEDSAMYFCASSGGTSGNNEQFFGPGTRLTVL.